Following are 19 T cell receptor beta chains from one sample sequenced in a study of blood T cell repertoires in COVID-19. Method: immunoSEQ multiplex PCR; TCRdb's copy keeps in-frame clones and lacks some. The sample carries about 200,000 clones, roughly 85% recorded once. The sample taken for sequencing was peripheral blood. These TCRs come from a man aged 25 to 40 who had recovered from COVID-19.

V is TRBV29-1 and J is TRBJ1-2; TRBD1 matches 7 bases. There are 13 residues in the CDR3. CDR1 SQVTM and CDR2 ANQGSEA come from the germline V gene. The J segment lost 5 bases and the V segment lost 3 bases, leaving 6 bases of the junction unmatched. The CDR3 protein is CSVDLQGRYGYTF. CDR3 nucleotides: TGCAGCGTTGATCTACAGGGGAGGTATGGCTACACCTTC.

J is TRBJ2-1 and V is TRBV11-3; 13 nucleotides align to TRBD2. V shed 5 bases and J 6 bases; nucleotides not matched to a gene: 4. The germline gives CDR1 SGHNT, CDR2 YENEEA. CDR3 size: 15 residues. CDR3 coding DNA: TGTGCCAGCAGCCTTACTAGCGGGGGGGGCAATGAGCAGTTCTTC. It specifies CASSLTSGGGNEQFF.

The V and J genes are TRBV29-1 and TRBJ2-7, with a possible D match to TRBD1 (5 bases). Trimming removed 4 bases from V and 5 bases from J, with 9 bases in between. The CDR3 length is 11 residues. Germline V lookup: CDR1 SQVTM, CDR2 ANQGSEA. The CDR3 loop is CSVVRGHEQYF. The CDR3 coding sequence is TGCAGCGTTGTAAGGGGTCACGAGCAGTACTTC.

This sequence joins TRBV7-2 and TRBJ2-2, with 7 bases aligning to TRBD1. J lost 1 base, V lost 4 bases, and 6 bases had no gene match. The CDR3 runs 16 residues. Germline CDR1 and CDR2: SGHTA and FQGNSA. The CDR3 reads CASSSYNRGNTGELFF. The CDR3 nucleotides read TGTGCCAGCAGCTCGTACAACAGGGGGAACACCGGGGAGCTGTTTTTT.

This chain uses TRBV23-1 with TRBJ1-1; 8 nucleotides line up with TRBD1. Being an ORF, TRBV23-1 has a function that is uncertain. This CDR3 is built from 19 residues. Losses at the gene ends were 2 bases for V and 1 base for J; bases not matched to a gene: 15. As DNA, the CDR3 is TGCGCCAGCAGTCAAACCAACAGGGGGTGGGATAAGGGGAACACTGAAGCTTTCTTT. Encoded protein: CASSQTNRGWDKGNTEAFF.

The V and J genes are TRBV5-8 and TRBJ2-7, with 12 bases that match TRBD1. The trim removed 4 bases at V and 5 bases at J, leaving 7 bases unmatched. From germline, CDR1 is SGHTS and CDR2 YDEGEE. There are 15 residues in the CDR3. CDR3 in amino acids: CASSAPGQGANEQYF. The CDR3 DNA is TGTGCCAGCAGCGCGCCGGGACAGGGGGCCAACGAGCAGTACTTC.

J is TRBJ1-1 and V is TRBV19; D uncertain. The CDR3 has 13 amino acids. V was pared by 6 bases and J by 1 base, with 9 bases between. The germline V gene encodes CDR1 LNHDA and CDR2 SQIVND (reference sequence). The CDR3 protein is CASRAVENTEAFF. The DNA of the CDR3 is TGTGCCAGTAGAGCGGTGGAGAACACTGAAGCTTTCTTT.

The rearrangement joins TRBV13 to TRBJ2-3; 8 bases map to TRBD2. This CDR3 region has 15 residues. In germline, CDR1 is PRHDT, CDR2 FYEKMQ (reference sequence). The trim removed 4 bases at V and 3 bases at J, leaving 6 bases unmatched. As DNA, the CDR3 is TGTGCCAGCAGCTACGACCCGGGGGGGACAGATACGCAGTATTTT. This sequence encodes CASSYDPGGTDTQYF. The complete variable domain, with remaining parts taken from reference TRBV13 and TRBJ2-3, reads AAGVIQSPRHLIKEKRETATLKCYPIPRHDTVYWYQQGPGQDPQFLISFYEKMQSDKGSIPDRFSAQQFSDYHSELNMSSLELGDSALYFCASSYDPGGTDTQYFGPGTRLTVL.

This chain uses TRBV4-2 with TRBJ1-6, with TRBD1 matching over 9 bases. There are 15 residues in the CDR3. Germline V gene sequence: CDR1 LGHNA, CDR2 YNFKEQ. With 2 bases clipped from V and 10 bases from J, the junction kept 6 bases outside the gene matches. Here the CDR3 DNA reads TGTGCCAGCAGCCAACTACAGGACAGGGGATCACCCCTCCACTTT. Protein product: CASSQLQDRGSPLHF.

The CDR3 sequence: CASSEMGRSTNEKLFF. The DNA of the CDR3 is TGTGCCAGCAGTGAAATGGGGAGATCAACTAATGAAAAACTGTTTTTT. V usage is TRBV25-1 and J usage is TRBJ1-4; D uncertain. The CDR3 contains 16 residues. Germline CDR1 is MGHDK and CDR2 is SYGVNS. V was pared by 2 bases and J by 0 bases, with 10 bases between.

The CDR3 DNA reads as TGTGCCAGCAGCCCCCTGGACACCTGGGGTGAAAAACTGTTTTTT. It is translated as CASSPLDTWGEKLFF. The chain combines TRBV7-2 with TRBJ1-4; D may be TRBD1 (5 bases). This CDR3 comprises 15 residues. CDR1 and CDR2 from the germline V gene are SGHTA and FQGNSA. V was pared by 5 bases and J by 7 bases, with 17 bases between.

This clone was observed a few times. The chain carries TRBV5-4 and TRBJ1-6; D not resolved. Germline V gene lookup returns CDR1 SGHNT and CDR2 YYREEE (reference sequence). V shed 4 bases and J shed 6 bases, with 14 bases lying between them. CDR3 length: 15 residues. CDR3 in amino acids: CASSRVEGLNSPLHF. The DNA for the CDR3 is TGTGCCAGCAGCCGGGTTGAAGGCCTTAATTCACCCCTCCACTTT.

The genes are TRBV4-3 and TRBJ2-6; the D is unclear. The CDR3 spans 16 residues. V shed 0 bases and J shed 4 bases, with 10 bases lying between them. The V gene's germline CDR1 is LGHNA and CDR2 YSLEER. CDR3 nucleotide sequence: TGCGCCAGCAGCCAAGAACCCTCAGGAGGGGCCAACGTCCTGACTTTC. Protein product: CASSQEPSGGANVLTF.

J is TRBJ1-1 and V is TRBV19; D gene unclear. There are 11 residues in the CDR3. Trimming shortened V by 8 bases and J by 3 bases, and 7 bases separated the two germline ends. Germline V gives CDR1 LNHDA, CDR2 SQIVND (reference sequence). This CDR3 reads CASVQYTEAFF. The CDR3 DNA reads TGTGCCAGTGTTCAGTACACTGAAGCTTTCTTT.

The rearrangement links TRBV19 to TRBJ2-2; D is possibly TRBD2 (5 bases). The CDR3 runs to 15 residues. V dropped 4 bases and J dropped 1 base, with 10 bases sitting between them. Germline CDR1 LNHDA, CDR2 SQIVND (reference sequence). CDR3 residues: CASSNGLWNTGELFF. DNA of the CDR3: TGTGCCAGTAGTAACGGACTTTGGAACACCGGGGAGCTGTTTTTT.

V is TRBV5-4 and J is TRBJ2-5, with 7 bases aligning to TRBD2. V was clipped by 2 bases and J by 3 bases; unmatched bases: 4. Germline CDR1 reads SGHNT; CDR2 reads YYREEE (reference sequence). CDR3 length equals 14 residues. The CDR3 loop is CASSLLLAEETQYF. Here the CDR3 DNA reads TGTGCCAGCAGCTTACTTCTAGCGGAAGAGACCCAGTACTTC.

This clone was counted only a few times. The chain has TRBV7-9 and TRBJ2-5, with TRBD1 identical over 7 bases. Germline CDR1 and CDR2: SEHNR and FQNEAQ (reference sequence). The CDR3 runs 14 residues. The V and J ends lost 6 bases and 2 bases, in that order; junction bases with no gene match: 6. The CDR3 DNA is TGTGCCAGCAGTCCTACAGGGGATCAAGAGACCCAGTACTTC. Its protein product is CASSPTGDQETQYF.

This clone showed up just a few times. The chain recombines TRBV7-9 with TRBJ2-7; maybe TRBD2 (6 bases). The CDR3 runs 17 residues. CDR1 and CDR2 (germline): SEHNR, FQNEAQ (reference sequence). V was shortened by 3 bases and J by 1 base, with 19 bases between the two germline ends. The CDR3 is CASSFPKEGRPSYEQYF. The CDR3 DNA is TGTGCCAGCAGCTTCCCTAAGGAGGGTCGCCCTTCCTACGAGCAGTACTTC.

The DNA for the CDR3 is TGTGCCACCAGCAGAGTAGGACTAGACCGCCTTGCCTACAATGAGCAGTTCTTC. Translating gives CATSRVGLDRLAYNEQFF. The rearrangement joins TRBV15 to TRBJ2-1; 7 nucleotides match TRBD2. The germline V gene has CDR1 LNHNV and CDR2 YYDKDF (reference sequence). The V gene end was trimmed by 1 base and the J gene end by 2 bases; junction bases not matched to a gene: 11. The CDR3 contains 18 residues.